The next 18 T cell receptor beta chains were all read from a single sample in a study of CD8 T cells in ankylosing spondylitis. TCRdb reprocessed the 5' RACE reads via MiXCR and lists one record per CDR3 protein. The top ten hold 10% to 15% of the sample, which has a few hundred thousand distinct CDR3 sequences, 20% to 25% seen once. Specimen: blood, either unsorted or a sorted T cell fraction (not recorded which). The receptors originated from a male donor with ankylosing spondylitis or in good health (not recorded which).

This clonotype showed up just once. The junction shows a germline mismatch at one end, possibly a read error. V gene TRBV5-6 combines with J gene TRBJ1-2; D is perhaps TRBD1 (6 bases). The V gene's germline CDR1 is SGHDT and CDR2 YYEEEE. This CDR3 contains 15 residues. CDR3 loop: CACSLGAGTFDGYTF. In nucleotides, the CDR3 is TGTGCCTGCAGCTTGGGGGCAGGGACTTTCGATGGCTACACCTTC. Variable domain in full (rest from reference TRBV5-6 and TRBJ1-2): DAGVTQSPTHLIKTRGQQVTLRCSPKSGHDTVSWYQQALGQGPQFIFQYYEEEERQRGNFPDRFSGHQFPNYSSELNVNALLLGDSALYLCACSLGAGTFDGYTFGSGTRLTVV.

The chain recombines TRBV24-1 with TRBJ2-2; unclear D gene. The germline gives CDR1 KGHDR, CDR2 SFDVKD. The CDR3 sequence is 13 residues long. Trimming took 0 bases from V and 7 from J, leaving 5 bases between them. As DNA, the CDR3 is TGTGCCACCAGTGATTTGCAAGACGGGGAGCTGTTTTTT. Translation: CATSDLQDGELFF.

This clonotype was seen a handful of times. The genes are TRBV6-5 and TRBJ2-5; 15 nucleotides line up with TRBD2. With 2 bases clipped from V and 5 bases from J, the junction kept 12 bases outside the gene matches. CDR1 MNHEY and CDR2 SVGAGI come from the germline V gene. The CDR3 totals 19 residues. CDR3 residues: CASSYAGTSGGYWSETQYF. CDR3 sequence (DNA): TGTGCCAGCAGTTACGCGGGGACTAGCGGGGGGTACTGGTCGGAGACCCAGTACTTC.

The V gene is TRBV4-2, the J gene TRBJ2-1; TRBD2 might be the D (6 bases). The germline V and J ends were trimmed by 0 bases and 6 bases, with 15 bases remaining between them. There are 16 residues in the CDR3. CDR1 and CDR2 (germline): LGHNA, YNFKEQ. CDR3 loop: CASSQELAGPANEQFF. The CDR3 DNA reads TGTGCCAGCAGCCAAGAATTGGCGGGGCCCGCCAATGAGCAGTTCTTC.

This rearrangement joins TRBV6-5 to TRBJ2-3; no clear D gene. Germline V gives CDR1 MNHEY, CDR2 SVGAGI. The CDR3 sequence is 15 residues long. V lost 0 bases, J lost 6 bases, and 13 bases lay in between. The CDR3 sequence is CASSYSPALTDTQYF. The CDR3 nucleotides read TGTGCCAGCAGTTACTCTCCCGCGCTGACGGATACGCAGTATTTT.

A few counts support this clonotype. The chain has TRBV19 and TRBJ1-2; tentatively, D is TRBD1 (6 bases). CDR1 is LNHDA and CDR2 is SQIVND in the germline V gene (reference sequence). The CDR3 covers 14 residues. V gave up 6 bases and J gave up 8 bases, with 19 bases separating them. For the CDR3, the DNA is TGTGCCAGTAGCCTACCTGGGACATCCTTGGGCTACACCTTC. This sequence encodes CASSLPGTSLGYTF.

The CDR3 DNA sequence: TGTGCCAGCAGTTCCAGGGACATTTGGAATGAAAAACTGTTTTTT. It codes for CASSSRDIWNEKLFF. The chain carries TRBV6-2 or TRBV6-3 and TRBJ1-4; TRBD1 is a possible D gene (6 bases). CDR1 MNHEY and CDR2 SVGEGT come from the germline V gene. V dropped 4 bases and J dropped 5 bases, with 14 bases sitting between them. The CDR3 has 15 amino acids.

This rearrangement joins TRBV7-2 to TRBJ2-1; D possibly corresponds to TRBD2 (7 bases). The length of the CDR3 is 15 residues. V was cut by 5 bases and J by 4 bases, with 15 bases left in between. Germline CDR1 is SGHTA and CDR2 is FQGNSA. The CDR3 reads CASSELGGPYNEQFF. In nucleotides, the CDR3 is TGTGCCAGCAGCGAACTGGGGGGGCCTTACAATGAGCAGTTCTTC.

There are a few counts of this clonotype. The chain links TRBV5-1 to TRBJ2-3; D gene uncertain. Germline V CDR1 and CDR2: SGHRS, YFSETQ. This CDR3 has 12 amino acids. V was shortened by 4 bases and J by 6 bases, with 9 bases between the two germline ends. In nucleotides, the CDR3 is TGCGCCAGCAGCGAAAACCGGGATACGCAGTATTTT. It codes for CASSENRDTQYF.

The V and J genes are TRBV28 and TRBJ2-7; 7 nucleotides align to TRBD1. The CDR3 has 15 amino acids. Germline CDR1 is MDHEN and CDR2 is SYDVKM. The ends lost 0 bases at V and 0 bases at J; junction bases unmatched: 2. The CDR3 DNA follows: TGTGCCAGCAGTTTATGGAGGGACAGCTCCTACGAGCAGTACTTC. Translating gives CASSLWRDSSYEQYF.

The V and J genes are TRBV13 and TRBJ2-1, with D perhaps assigned TRBD1 or TRBD2 (5 bases each). The CDR3 length is 13 residues. CDR1 and CDR2 from the germline V gene are PRHDT and FYEKMQ (reference sequence). V shed 10 bases and J shed 8 bases, with 18 bases lying between them. CDR3 sequence (DNA): TGTGCCACAGAGGGACCAAGATGGGATGAGCAGTTCTTC. Encoded protein: CATEGPRWDEQFF.

This sequence joins TRBV5-6 and TRBJ2-3, with D unclear. The V gene lost 4 bases and the J gene lost 3 bases, with 15 bases spanning the gap. Germline CDR1 and CDR2: SGHDT and YYEEEE. The CDR3 is made up of 15 amino acids. The CDR3 nucleotides are TGTGCCAGCAGCGGGCCTATATGGGGAACAGATACGCAGTATTTT. Residues: CASSGPIWGTDTQYF.

The chain combines TRBV4-1 with TRBJ2-1; 12 nucleotides agree with TRBD2. Looked up from germline, CDR1 is MGHRA and CDR2 is YSYEKL. After removal of 1 base from V and 7 bases from J, the junction contained 5 bases not matched to a gene. The CDR3 contains 16 residues. CDR3 coding DNA: TGCGCCAGCAGCCAAGGACTAGCGGGGGTAGAGAATGAGCAGTTCTTC. Translating gives CASSQGLAGVENEQFF.

The rearrangement joins TRBV5-1 to TRBJ2-7; possibly TRBD2 for D (5 bases). The V gene's germline CDR1 is SGHRS and CDR2 YFSETQ. The CDR3 loop spans 13 amino acids. V was cut by 0 bases and J by 7 bases, with 11 bases left in between. CDR3: CASSLARGWEQYF. The CDR3 bases are TGCGCCAGCAGCTTGGCCCGGGGTTGGGAGCAGTACTTC.

This clonotype came up once. The genes are TRBV6-1 and TRBJ2-5; D might be TRBD2 (5 bases). V was pared by 6 bases and J by 5 bases, with 13 bases between. The CDR3 covers 13 residues. Per the germline V gene, CDR1 is MNHNS and CDR2 is SASEGT. CDR3 in amino acids: CASSPGMRETQYF. CDR3 nucleotide sequence: TGTGCCAGCAGCCCCGGGATGAGGGAGACCCAGTACTTC.

The chain employs TRBV12-3 or TRBV12-4 and TRBJ2-2; the match to TRBD1 covers 8 bases. J was trimmed by 6 bases and V by 5 bases; bases with no gene match: 5. The CDR3 is 14 residues long. The DNA of the CDR3 is TGTGCCAGCAGTCAGGACAGGGTGCCCGGGGAGCTGTTTTTT. Its translation is CASSQDRVPGELFF.

This clonotype was seen only a few times. This rearrangement joins TRBV29-1 to TRBJ2-7; either TRBD1 or TRBD2 may supply D (5 bases each). This CDR3 has 13 amino acids. CDR1 and CDR2 from the germline V gene are SQVTM and ANQGSEA. Trimming shortened V by 6 bases and J by 0 bases, and 12 bases separated the two germline ends. CDR3 coding DNA: TGCAGCGTAGGGGACGCCGGCTCCTACGAGCAGTACTTC. Its protein is CSVGDAGSYEQYF.

V gene TRBV11-2 combines with J gene TRBJ2-7; 8 bases are a match to TRBD1. V lost 7 bases to trimming and J lost 5 bases; unmatched junction nucleotides: 10. The CDR3 runs to 14 residues. Germline V CDR1 and CDR2: SGHAT, FQNNGV. The CDR3 coding sequence is TGTGCCAGCACCAAAGGTGCAGGGGGCCACGAGCAGTACTTC. Translated: CASTKGAGGHEQYF. Drawing the rest from reference TRBV11-2 and TRBJ2-7, the complete variable domain is EAGVAQSPRYKIIEKRQSVAFWCNPISGHATLYWYQQILGQGPKLLIQFQNNGVVDDSQLPKDRFSAERLKGVDSTLKIQPAKLEDSAVYLCASTKGAGGHEQYFGPGTRLTVT.